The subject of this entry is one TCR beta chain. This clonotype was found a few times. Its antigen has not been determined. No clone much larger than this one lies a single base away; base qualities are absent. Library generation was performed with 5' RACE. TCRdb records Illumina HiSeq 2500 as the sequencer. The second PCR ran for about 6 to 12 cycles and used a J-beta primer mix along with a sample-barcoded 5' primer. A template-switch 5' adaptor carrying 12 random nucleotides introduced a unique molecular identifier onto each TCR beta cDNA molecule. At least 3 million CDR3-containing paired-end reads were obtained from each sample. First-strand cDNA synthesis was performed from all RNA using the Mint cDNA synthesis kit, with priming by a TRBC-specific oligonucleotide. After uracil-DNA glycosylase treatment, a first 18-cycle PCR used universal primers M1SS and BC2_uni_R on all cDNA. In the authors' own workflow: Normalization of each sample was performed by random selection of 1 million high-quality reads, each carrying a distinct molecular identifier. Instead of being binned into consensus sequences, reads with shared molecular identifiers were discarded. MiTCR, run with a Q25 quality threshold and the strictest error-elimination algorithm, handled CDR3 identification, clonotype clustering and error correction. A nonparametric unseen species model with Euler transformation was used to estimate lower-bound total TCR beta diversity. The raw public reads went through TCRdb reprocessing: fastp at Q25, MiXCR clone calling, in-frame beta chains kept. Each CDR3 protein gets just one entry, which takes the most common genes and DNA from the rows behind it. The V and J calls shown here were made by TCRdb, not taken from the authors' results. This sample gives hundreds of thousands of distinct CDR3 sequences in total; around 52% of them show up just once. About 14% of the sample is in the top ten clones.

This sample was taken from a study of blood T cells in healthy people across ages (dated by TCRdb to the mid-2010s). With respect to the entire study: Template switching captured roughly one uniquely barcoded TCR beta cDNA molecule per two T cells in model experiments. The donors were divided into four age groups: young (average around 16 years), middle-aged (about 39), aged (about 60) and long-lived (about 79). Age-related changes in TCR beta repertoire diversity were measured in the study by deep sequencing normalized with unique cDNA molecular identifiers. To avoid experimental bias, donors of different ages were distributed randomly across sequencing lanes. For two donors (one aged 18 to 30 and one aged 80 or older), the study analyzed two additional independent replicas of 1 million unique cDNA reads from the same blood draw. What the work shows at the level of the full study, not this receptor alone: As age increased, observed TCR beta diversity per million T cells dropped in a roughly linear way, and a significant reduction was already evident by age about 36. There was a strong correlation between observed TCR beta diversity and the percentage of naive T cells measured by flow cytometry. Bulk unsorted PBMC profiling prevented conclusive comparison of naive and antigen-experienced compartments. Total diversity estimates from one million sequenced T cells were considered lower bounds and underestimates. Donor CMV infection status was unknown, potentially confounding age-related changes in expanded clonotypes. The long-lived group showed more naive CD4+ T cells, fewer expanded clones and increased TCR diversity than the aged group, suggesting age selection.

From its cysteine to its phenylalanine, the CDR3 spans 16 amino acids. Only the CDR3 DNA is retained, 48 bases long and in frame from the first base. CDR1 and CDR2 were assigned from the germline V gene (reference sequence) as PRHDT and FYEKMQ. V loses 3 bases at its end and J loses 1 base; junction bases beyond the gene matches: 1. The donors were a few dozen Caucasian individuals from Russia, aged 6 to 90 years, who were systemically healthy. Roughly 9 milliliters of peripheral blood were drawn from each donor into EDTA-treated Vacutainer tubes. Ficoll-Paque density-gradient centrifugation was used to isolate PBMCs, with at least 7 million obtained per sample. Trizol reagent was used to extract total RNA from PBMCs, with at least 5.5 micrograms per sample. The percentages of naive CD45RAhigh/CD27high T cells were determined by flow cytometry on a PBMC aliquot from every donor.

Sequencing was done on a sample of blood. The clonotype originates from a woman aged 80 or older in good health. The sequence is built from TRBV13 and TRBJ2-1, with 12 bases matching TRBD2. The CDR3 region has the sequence CASSFTSGGSYNEQFF. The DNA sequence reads TGTGCCAGCAGCTTTACTAGCGGGGGGTCCTACAATGAGCAGTTCTTC.